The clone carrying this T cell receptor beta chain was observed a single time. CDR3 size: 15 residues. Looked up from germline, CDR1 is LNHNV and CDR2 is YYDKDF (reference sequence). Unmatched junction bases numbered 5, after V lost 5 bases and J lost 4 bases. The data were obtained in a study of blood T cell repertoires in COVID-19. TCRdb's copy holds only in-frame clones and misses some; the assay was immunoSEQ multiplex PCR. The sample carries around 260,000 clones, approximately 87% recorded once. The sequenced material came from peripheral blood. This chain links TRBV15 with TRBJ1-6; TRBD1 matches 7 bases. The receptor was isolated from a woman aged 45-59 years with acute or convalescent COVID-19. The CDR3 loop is CATSRDRLYNSPLHF. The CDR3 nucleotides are TGTGCCACCAGCCGGGACAGATTATATAATTCACCCCTCCACTTT.